The 22 T cell receptor beta chains below come from one sample, sequenced in a study of blood T cell repertoires in COVID-19. Using immunoSEQ multiplex PCR, the repertoire was profiled, and TCRdb retains in-frame clones only, with some absent. Among some 30,000 clones listed, 65% to 90% were seen once. Sample: peripheral blood. The source is a man between 65 and 85 years old with active COVID-19.

The sample holds a few counts of this clone. The chain joins TRBV19 to TRBJ1-5; a weak D match, TRBD1 (6 bases). CDR3 size: 13 residues. Germline V gene sequence: CDR1 LNHDA, CDR2 SQIVND (reference sequence). Deletions cut 6 bases from V and 9 bases from J, with 15 bases between. CDR3 loop: CASRSDSARPQHF. In DNA, the CDR3 is TGTGCCAGTAGGTCGGACAGCGCCCGGCCCCAGCATTTT. The full variable domain, in which reference TRBV19 and TRBJ1-5 provide the parts outside the CDR3, is DGGITQSPKYLFRKEGQNVTLSCEQNLNHDAMYWYRQDPGQGLRLIYYSQIVNDFQKGDIAEGYSVSREKKESFPLTVTSAQKNPTAFYLCASRSDSARPQHFGDGTRLSIL.

This chain links TRBV5-1 with TRBJ2-1, with 9 nucleotides matching TRBD1. The germline gives CDR1 SGHRS, CDR2 YFSETQ. The CDR3 spans 15 residues. V lost 2 bases and J lost 3; bases outside the gene matches: 3. The CDR3 region is CASSLTGGNYNEQFF. The CDR3 coding sequence is TGCGCCAGCAGCTTAACAGGGGGCAACTACAATGAGCAGTTCTTC.

The chain employs TRBV7-2 and TRBJ2-2; TRBD2 is a possible D gene (6 bases). In germline, CDR1 is SGHTA, CDR2 FQGNSA. The CDR3 is 15 residues long. V lost 4 bases and J lost 0, with 9 bases in between. DNA for the CDR3: TGTGCCAGCAGCTCTGGAGGGGCGAACACCGGGGAGCTGTTTTTT. Translating gives CASSSGGANTGELFF. Full variable domain (remainder filled in from reference TRBV7-2 and TRBJ2-2): GAGVSQSPSNKVTEKGKDVELRCDPISGHTALYWYRQSLGQGLEFLIYFQGNSAPDKSGLPSDRFSAERTGGSVSTLTIQRTQQEDSAVYLCASSSGGANTGELFFGEGSRLTVL.

This chain links TRBV5-6 with TRBJ2-7; D is uncertain. V lost 2 bases to trimming and J lost 0 bases, with 15 bases between them. The CDR3 is 16 amino acids. Germline V gene lookup returns CDR1 SGHDT and CDR2 YYEEEE. This CDR3 is CASSFVFRSGSYEQYF. In DNA, the CDR3 is TGTGCCAGCAGCTTTGTTTTCCGGTCGGGCTCCTACGAGCAGTACTTC.

The table lists this clone with a count of one. The chain recombines TRBV24-1 with TRBJ2-2; 10 bases align to TRBD2. Trimming took 0 bases from V and 5 from J; bases not matched to a gene: 5. In germline, CDR1 is KGHDR, CDR2 SFDVKD. The CDR3 spans 17 residues. In DNA, the CDR3 is TGTGCCACCAGTGATTTGACTAGCGGGATGGTGACCGGGGAGCTGTTTTTT. Amino acid sequence: CATSDLTSGMVTGELFF.

V is TRBV7-6 and J is TRBJ2-3, with a tentative D call TRBD2 (6 bases). Germline CDR1 is SGHVS and CDR2 is FNYEAQ. V gave up 2 bases and J gave up 4 bases, with 13 bases separating them. CDR3 length: 15 residues. CDR3 region: CASSLRGEDSDTQYF. The CDR3 DNA reads TGTGCCAGCAGCTTACGAGGGGAGGATTCAGATACGCAGTATTTT.

V usage is TRBV9 and J usage is TRBJ2-7; a possible D gene is TRBD1 (6 bases). This CDR3 comprises 15 residues. Trimming pared 2 bases from V and 0 bases from J, leaving 12 bases between. Germline CDR1 SGDLS, CDR2 YYNGEE. The chain's CDR3 is CASSVGTLSSYEQYF. In nucleotides, the CDR3 is TGTGCCAGCAGCGTCGGGACATTGAGCTCCTACGAGCAGTACTTC.

The rearrangement links TRBV7-2 to TRBJ2-3, with D perhaps TRBD2 (7 bases). The CDR3 spans 16 residues. The ends were cut back, 5 bases at V and 0 bases at J, with 15 bases in the middle. Germline assignment: CDR1 SGHTA and CDR2 FQGNSA. The CDR3 DNA reads TGTGCCAGCAGCCCCGCGGGGGCGCGGAGCACAGATACGCAGTATTTT. Protein product: CASSPAGARSTDTQYF.

V usage is TRBV28 and J usage is TRBJ1-2, with D possibly being TRBD1 (5 bases). The CDR3 contains 16 residues. The germline CDR1 and CDR2 sequences are MDHEN and SYDVKM. Deletions cut 5 bases from V and 0 bases from J, with 16 bases between. CDR3 sequence reads: CASSVLRQKTNYGYTF. CDR3 DNA: TGTGCCAGCAGTGTGTTACGACAGAAAACTAACTATGGCTACACCTTC.

V gene TRBV27 combines with J gene TRBJ1-5; D perhaps matches TRBD1 (5 bases). This CDR3 comprises 17 residues. The germline gives CDR1 MNHEY, CDR2 SMNVEV (reference sequence). Trimming took 2 bases from V and 2 from J, leaving 16 bases between them. CDR3 residues: CASSLRWPGGGNQPQHF. CDR3 sequence (DNA): TGTGCCAGCAGTTTAAGGTGGCCCGGGGGGGGCAATCAGCCCCAGCATTTT.

This clone is judged medium-sized (0.01 to 0.1%). The chain carries TRBV3-1 (or the pseudogene TRBV3-2) and TRBJ1-4; no definite D call. With 3 bases removed from V and 6 bases from J, the gap between germline ends came to 20 bases. Germline CDR1 reads LGHDT; CDR2 reads YNNKEL (reference sequence). The CDR3 has 17 residues. The CDR3 nucleotides read TGTGCCAGCAGCCATAAATCGACCGGGTTCTGGGATGAAAAACTGTTTTTT. Translation: CASSHKSTGFWDEKLFF.

This sequence joins TRBV2 and TRBJ2-3; TRBD1 matches at 9 bases. The V gene's germline CDR1 is SNHLY and CDR2 FYNNEI. The CDR3 length is 14 residues. With 8 bases clipped from V and 1 base from J, the junction kept 4 bases outside the gene matches. The CDR3 nucleotides are TGTGCCAGCTCTGGGGACAGGGGCACAGATACGCAGTATTTT. Translation: CASSGDRGTDTQYF. Filled out from reference TRBV2 and TRBJ2-3, the complete variable domain reads EPEVTQTPSHQVTQMGQEVILRCVPISNHLYFYWYRQILGQKVEFLVSFYNNEISEKSEIFDDQFSVERPDGSNFTLKIRSTKLEDSAMYFCASSGDRGTDTQYFGPGTRLTVL.

The V gene is TRBV11-3, the J gene TRBJ2-5; TRBD2 is a possible D gene (5 bases). Trimming removed 4 bases from V and 1 base from J, with 19 bases in between. The CDR3 has 17 residues. Germline loops: CDR1 SGHNT, CDR2 YENEEA. In DNA, the CDR3 is TGTGCCAGCAGCTCACGACACGGGGTCGGCGGCCAAGAGACCCAGTACTTC. It is translated as CASSSRHGVGGQETQYF.

The J gene is TRBJ2-7, the V gene TRBV2, with TRBD1 as a possible D gene (6 bases). The CDR3 consists of 15 residues. Trimming removed 4 bases at V and 3 bases at J, with 16 bases between. Per germline, CDR1 SNHLY and CDR2 FYNNEI. The CDR3 sequence is CASSVLVGQLYEQYF. Here the CDR3 DNA reads TGTGCCAGCAGTGTGTTGGTCGGACAGCTCTACGAGCAGTACTTC.

The V call is TRBV5-5, the J call TRBJ2-3; 10 bases are a match to TRBD2. Losses at the gene ends were 0 bases for V and 0 bases for J; bases not matched to a gene: 1. CDR1 and CDR2 (germline): SGHKS, YYEKEE (reference sequence). The CDR3 spans 16 residues. The CDR3 sequence: CASSLGAGGSTDTQYF. DNA for the CDR3: TGTGCCAGCAGCTTGGGAGCGGGGGGGAGCACAGATACGCAGTATTTT.

The chain is built from TRBV28 and TRBJ1-5; D is perhaps TRBD1 (5 bases). CDR3 length: 14 residues. The V end was cut by 6 bases, the J end by 1 base, with 10 bases between. Per germline, CDR1 MDHEN and CDR2 SYDVKM. Here the CDR3 reads CASRSGGSNQPQHF. The CDR3 DNA reads as TGTGCCAGCAGGTCCGGGGGGAGCAATCAGCCCCAGCATTTT.

This rearrangement joins TRBV5-1 to TRBJ2-5, with TRBD1 matching over 11 bases. Per the germline V gene, CDR1 is SGHRS and CDR2 is YFSETQ. V shed 3 bases and J 1 base; nucleotides not matched to a gene: 8. This CDR3 comprises 17 residues. The CDR3 here is CASSSGQGATAQETQYF. CDR3 sequence (DNA): TGCGCCAGCAGCTCCGGACAGGGGGCGACAGCCCAAGAGACCCAGTACTTC.

This chain uses TRBV7-2 with TRBJ1-4; D possibly corresponds to TRBD1 (5 bases). Trimming took off 3 bases at V and 5 bases at J, with 10 bases between the two ends. The CDR3 covers 14 residues. Germline CDR1 is SGHTA and CDR2 is FQGNSA. In nucleotides, the CDR3 is TGTGCCAGCAGCTTGGCCAGGGTAAATGAAAAACTGTTTTTT. This encodes CASSLARVNEKLFF.

V gene TRBV9 combines with J gene TRBJ1-1; D is unclear. Germline V CDR1 and CDR2: SGDLS, YYNGEE. Trimming took 0 bases from V and 1 from J, leaving 13 bases between them. The CDR3 covers 16 residues. The CDR3, as DNA: TGTGCCAGCAGCGTAGCGAGTAACGGTGGGAACACTGAAGCTTTCTTT. Residues: CASSVASNGGNTEAFF.

J is TRBJ2-5 and V is TRBV5-1, with a tentative D call TRBD2 (5 bases). Trimming took 7 bases from V and 1 from J, leaving 20 bases between them. Germline values: CDR1 SGHRS, CDR2 YFSETQ. The CDR3 loop spans 16 amino acids. CDR3 sequence: CASGSINRGGQETQYF. The CDR3, as DNA: TGCGCCAGCGGATCGATCAACAGAGGAGGCCAAGAGACCCAGTACTTC.

The genes are TRBV2 and TRBJ2-3, with 7 bases fitting TRBD2. The trim removed 1 base at V and 4 bases at J, leaving 8 bases unmatched. CDR3 length: 16 amino acids. Germline V gene lookup returns CDR1 SNHLY and CDR2 FYNNEI. CDR3 region: CASSEGASGWSDTQYF. The CDR3, as DNA: TGTGCCAGCAGTGAAGGGGCTAGCGGTTGGTCAGATACGCAGTATTTT.

This chain connects TRBV11-3 to TRBJ1-5; D not certain. This CDR3 has 13 amino acids. Germline CDR1 and CDR2: SGHNT and YENEEA. The V and J ends lost 11 bases and 6 bases respectively, with 17 bases between them. The CDR3 DNA is TGTGCCGGTGATGGGGAGACGGGTCAGCCCCAGCATTTT. It yields the protein CAGDGETGQPQHF.